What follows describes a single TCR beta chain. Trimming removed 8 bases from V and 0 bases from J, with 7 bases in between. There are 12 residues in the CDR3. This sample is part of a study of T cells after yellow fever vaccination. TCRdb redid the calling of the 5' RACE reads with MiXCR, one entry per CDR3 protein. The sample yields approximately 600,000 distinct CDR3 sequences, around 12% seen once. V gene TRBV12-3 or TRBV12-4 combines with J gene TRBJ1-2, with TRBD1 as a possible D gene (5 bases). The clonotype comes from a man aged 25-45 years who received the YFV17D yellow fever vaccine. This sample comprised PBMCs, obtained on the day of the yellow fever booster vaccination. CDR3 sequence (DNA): TGTGCCAGCGGGGCTACTAACTATGGCTACACCTTC. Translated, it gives CASGATNYGYTF.